This TCR beta chain stems from a study of cytomegalovirus exposure and HLA in healthy donors. PCR amplification relied on 60 Vbeta primers (plus 13 Jbeta primers). The table came from immunoSEQ multiplex PCR; TCRdb's copy has only in-frame clones and leaves some out. The table records around 210,000 clones, roughly 78% of them present only once. The V and J ends lost 5 bases and 3 bases respectively, with 10 bases between them. This CDR3 spans 14 amino acids. From germline, CDR1 is SGHNT and CDR2 YENEEA. The receptor was isolated from a boy younger than 18 in good health and CMV-seronegative. The chain uses TRBV11-3 and TRBJ1-4, with D possibly matching TRBD1 (5 bases). The sequenced sample was PBMCs. In DNA, the CDR3 is TGTGCCAGCAGCCTGGTAGGGGCTAATGAAAAACTGTTTTTT. The encoded protein is CASSLVGANEKLFF.